The 2 T cell receptor beta chains below were found in one sample sequenced in a study of blood T cells in healthy people across ages. A second PCR, run for about 6 to 12 cycles, used a sample-barcoded 5' primer plus a J-beta primer mix. TCRdb ran MiXCR on the 5' RACE reads and lists one entry per CDR3 protein. The table lists about 1 million distinct CDR3 sequences, more than 40% of them singletons. Sequences were obtained from blood. The receptor source for this set is a woman aged 60 to 75 in good health.

The chain's CDR3 is CASSRILAGGEQFF. The CDR3 DNA reads TGTGCCAGCAGTCGAATACTAGCGGGAGGGGAGCAGTTCTTC. This rearrangement joins TRBV27 to TRBJ2-1, with 13 bases that match TRBD2. Germline V gene lookup returns CDR1 MNHEY and CDR2 SMNVEV (reference sequence). The CDR3 is 14 amino acids. J was trimmed by 10 bases and V by 5 bases; bases with no gene match: 5.

This clonotype was counted a few times. This chain joins TRBV6-5 and TRBJ2-5; 14 bases fit TRBD2. The CDR3 is 15 residues long. With 6 bases clipped from V and 5 bases from J, the junction kept 5 bases outside the gene matches. The germline V gene has CDR1 MNHEY and CDR2 SVGAGI. CDR3 residues: CASRTGLAGGETQYF. The CDR3 nucleotides are TGTGCCAGCAGAACCGGACTAGCGGGAGGCGAGACCCAGTACTTC.